This T cell receptor beta chain appears in the sequencing data of a study of cytomegalovirus exposure and HLA in healthy donors. About the research overall: In an earlier analysis, 90 million to 120 million unique TCR beta sequences were found from some 180 million T cells. Broader study findings: Reports indicated that the classifier achieved high specificity and sensitivity in diagnosing cytomegalovirus status. Among TCR beta chains, those listed as cytomegalovirus-associated numbered about 160. For most subjects, TCR beta sequences were reported to predict HLA-A and HLA-B alleles with accuracy.

PCR involved 60 Vbeta and 13 Jbeta primers. The data were produced by immunoSEQ multiplex PCR, yet TCRdb's version contains in-frame clones alone and is incomplete. The data hold 120,000 to 150,000 clones, with 78% observed a single time. The CDR3 covers 15 residues. Trimming removed 4 bases from V and 4 bases from J; junction bases left unmatched: 7. Germline V CDR1 and CDR2: SGHDT, YYEEEE. With respect to this clone: Its specificity is unknown.

The sequencing input was PBMCs. The chain uses TRBV5-6 and TRBJ2-4; 8 bases align to TRBD2. The clonotype was recovered from a woman between 40 and 55 years old in good health and CMV-seropositive. DNA for the CDR3: TGTGCCAGCAGCCGCTCGACTAGCGTAAAAAACATTCAGTACTTC. This gives the protein CASSRSTSVKNIQYF. Filled out from reference TRBV5-6 and TRBJ2-4, the complete variable domain reads DAGVTQSPTHLIKTRGQQVTLRCSPKSGHDTVSWYQQALGQGPQFIFQYYEEEERQRGNFPDRFSGHQFPNYSSELNVNALLLGDSALYLCASSRSTSVKNIQYFGAGTRLSVL.